A single T cell receptor beta chain is shown here with its context. This receptor's antigen is unknown. The input lacks base qualities; no much larger clone sits a single base away. High-throughput TCR beta sequencing profiled peripheral blood CD8+ and CD4+ T cells from healthy donors, Susac syndrome patients and multiple sclerosis patients. Susac syndrome patients met recently defined diagnostic criteria for definite or probable disease. CD8+ TEMRA cells were enriched by FACS, while bulk CD8+ and CD4+ T cells were purified by magnetic negative isolation. Blood was collected in EDTA tubes and processed within 24 hours, with PBMCs isolated through density gradient centrifugation. PBMCs intended for TCR sequencing were frozen in liquid nitrogen and were later thawed in a 37 degrees C water bath. Purity of sorted or isolated CD4+, CD8+ and CD8+ TEMRA cells was at least 90%. The data stem from a study of CD8 T cells in Susac syndrome (dated 2019 in TCRdb). For context, the study as a whole: Of the Susac syndrome patients who were sequenced, over five had clinically active disease and roughly eight were in clinical remission. At blood withdrawal, Susac syndrome patients were either therapy-naive, taking corticosteroids (in some cases with IVIg as well), or taking IVIg alone. Whether CD8+ T cell activation and differentiation in Susac syndrome was antigen driven was tested using repertoire sequencing. On the study overall, not on this receptor specifically: The study acknowledged that relatively few individuals were included in the TCR sequencing and HLA analysis. No clonal expansion was detected in the CD4+ T cell repertoire of Susac syndrome patients.

RNA was extracted using the RNeasy kit, and roughly 0.5 to 1 microgram was reverse transcribed with random hexamers. TCR beta CDR3 regions were amplified with the immunoSEQ multiplex PCR assay covering 54 Vbeta and 13 Jbeta segments. PCR amplification bias was corrected using a synthetic template baseline for primer optimization and computational correction. The published analysis was carried out like this. Only productive sequences were kept, with reads annotated to V, D and J genes according to IMGT and analyzed in immunoSEQ Analyzer. Clonality was computed as one minus Shannon entropy normalized by log2 of the number of productive unique sequences. Public and private clones were assessed among the 100 most prevalent clones of each patient and control. Clones were defined as Susac-specific if absent from the healthy and MS cohorts, from 900 to 1,300 published viral clones and from other ImmuneACCESS disease sequences. TCRdb itself trimmed the public reads at Q25 with fastp, ran MiXCR and retained productive beta chains. Rows merge per CDR3 protein into single entries with the most common DNA and genes. These V and J calls rely on TCRdb rather than the paper's analysis. In all, the sample holds under 200,000 distinct CDR3 sequences, and 94% of those were seen once. Roughly 0.12% of the sample belongs to the ten largest clones.

Per the germline V gene, MGHRA is the CDR1 and YSYEKL is the CDR2. The CDR3 contains 17 residues, cysteine and phenylalanine counted. Of all the DNA, just the CDR3 is kept, 51 bases in frame from base 1. For this chain, trimming is 0 bases at the V end and 5 bases at the J end, and the number of junction bases without a gene match is 6. Sequencing used CD4+ T cells from PBMCs. This clonotype was sampled from a human donor with Susac syndrome. In this chain, TRBV4-1 is recombined with TRBJ2-5, with 13 junctional bases fitting TRBD2. The DNA reads as follows: TGCGCCAGCAGCCAAGATACTAGCGGGGGGGCCGTGGAGACCCAGTACTTC. This yields the protein CASSQDTSGGAVETQYF.